The present TCR beta chain was sequenced within a study of shared clonotypes between healthy human individuals. The germline V and J ends were trimmed by 3 bases and 3 bases, with 12 bases remaining between them. The germline V gene encodes CDR1 SGHDT and CDR2 YYEEEE. The CDR3 is made up of 14 amino acids. The assay was immunoSEQ multiplex PCR, and TCRdb's table has in-frame clones only and misses some. The profile shows hundreds of thousands of clones, around three quarters of them singletons. Donors, healthy HIV-negative adults, lacked recent acute infections or vaccinations. Sequencing was done on a sample of PBMCs. The origin of this receptor is a woman aged 40 to 50 in good health. Some clones in this sample may be carry-over from other donors' samples. The chain employs TRBV5-6 and TRBJ1-2; D is ambiguous. The DNA for the CDR3 is TGTGCCAGCAGCTCACCGGAAGTCCACTATGGCTACACCTTC. Residues: CASSSPEVHYGYTF.